What follows are 28 T cell receptor beta chains derived from one specimen sequenced in a study of blood T cell repertoires in COVID-19. TCRdb's copy holds only in-frame clones and misses some; the assay was immunoSEQ multiplex PCR. The sample consists of 120,000 or so clones, about nine tenths of them appearing once. Sequenced input: peripheral blood. The receptors derive from a man aged 70 or older who had recovered from COVID-19.

The V and J genes are TRBV30 and TRBJ2-3; maybe TRBD2 (6 bases). The CDR3 has 13 amino acids. V dropped 3 bases and J dropped 10 bases, with 17 bases sitting between them. Germline values: CDR1 GTSNPN, CDR2 SVGIG (reference sequence). The CDR3 DNA reads TGTGCCTGGAGCGGAGGGATGAGCGGAGCGCAGTATTTT. Protein: CAWSGGMSGAQYF.

The chain employs TRBV27 and TRBJ1-4; possibly TRBD1 for D (5 bases). This CDR3 has 16 residues. Germline loops: CDR1 MNHEY, CDR2 SMNVEV (reference sequence). V lost 6 bases and J lost 0, with 14 bases in between. CDR3 loop: CASSAGGFATNEKLFF. In nucleotides, the CDR3 is TGTGCCAGCAGCGCCGGGGGGTTTGCAACTAATGAAAAACTGTTTTTT.

The chain uses TRBV2 and TRBJ1-5; 8 bases are a match to TRBD1. The V and J ends lost 6 bases and 4 bases, in that order; junction bases with no gene match: 5. The CDR3 sequence is 14 residues long. Germline assignment: CDR1 SNHLY and CDR2 FYNNEI. CDR3 sequence reads: CASRGTGGNQPQHF. For the CDR3, the DNA is TGTGCCAGCAGGGGAACAGGGGGGAATCAGCCCCAGCATTTT.

This clone was seen only once. CDR3 nucleotides: TGTGCCAGCTCACCGCCCGAAACTTTATACAATGAGCAGTTCTTC. Its translation is CASSPPETLYNEQFF. The chain uses TRBV18 and TRBJ2-1; D is unclear. The CDR3 runs to 15 residues. CDR1 and CDR2 from the germline V gene are KGHSH and LQKENI. The V and J ends lost 3 bases and 4 bases respectively, with 13 bases between them.

This chain connects TRBV14 to TRBJ2-1, with D perhaps TRBD1 (5 bases). Germline CDR1 SGHDN, CDR2 FVKESK. This CDR3 has 13 residues. Trimming pared 4 bases from V and 6 bases from J, leaving 10 bases between. This chain's CDR3 is CASSLIRGNEQFF. In DNA form, the CDR3 reads TGTGCCAGCAGCCTAATAAGGGGCAATGAGCAGTTCTTC.

This chain joins TRBV11-3 and TRBJ2-7; 8 bases match TRBD2. Trimming at V came to 4 bases and at J to 3 bases, leaving 17 bases not matched to a gene. Germline V gene sequence: CDR1 SGHNT, CDR2 YENEEA. The CDR3 has 18 amino acids. CDR3 residues: CASSSPGPAGLGRYEQYF. The CDR3 DNA follows: TGTGCCAGCAGCTCACCGGGACCAGCGGGACTAGGCCGCTACGAGCAGTACTTC.

The chain carries TRBV29-1 and TRBJ1-2; D unclear. This CDR3 is built from 12 residues. V gave up 4 bases and J gave up 1 base, with 7 bases separating them. Looked up from germline, CDR1 is SQVTM and CDR2 is ANQGSEA. The CDR3 bases are TGCAGCGTTGGCGGCGGTAACTATGGCTACACCTTC. It encodes CSVGGGNYGYTF.

In its sample, this clone was seen once. The rearrangement uses TRBV4-1 and TRBJ2-4; D is undetermined. Trimming removed 3 bases from V and 0 bases from J, with 15 bases in between. CDR3 length: 17 residues. In germline, CDR1 is MGHRA, CDR2 YSYEKL. The CDR3 DNA sequence: TGCGCCAGCAGCCAGCCCACAGCACCAATAGCCAAAAACATTCAGTACTTC. Translation gives CASSQPTAPIAKNIQYF.

This clone was found once. This rearrangement joins TRBV7-3 to TRBJ2-2; perhaps TRBD1 as D (6 bases). The CDR3 contains 16 residues. CDR1 is SGHTA, CDR2 FQGTGA, per germline. V was pared by 5 bases and J by 7 bases, with 20 bases between. DNA for the CDR3: TGTGCCAGCAGCCCCGGTCCAGACAGGATCAGCGGGGAGCTGTTTTTT. Amino acids: CASSPGPDRISGELFF.

This chain connects TRBV13 to TRBJ2-7; TRBD1 matches 8 bases. The length of the CDR3 is 14 residues. V shed 0 bases and J 5 bases; nucleotides not matched to a gene: 3. CDR1 and CDR2 from the germline V gene are PRHDT and FYEKMQ (reference sequence). CDR3 amino acids: CASSLGVTGDEQYF. In DNA, the CDR3 is TGTGCCAGCAGCTTAGGAGTGACAGGGGACGAGCAGTACTTC.

A single count supports this clone. The chain links TRBV7-7 to TRBJ1-4; possibly TRBD1 for D (6 bases). The germline V gene has CDR1 SSHAT and CDR2 FNYEAQ (reference sequence). This CDR3 has 13 residues. V was trimmed by 1 base and J by 10 bases, leaving 10 bases between them. The CDR3 DNA reads TGTGCCAGCAGCTTAGGGTCAGGGGCAAAACTGTTTTTT. Residues: CASSLGSGAKLFF. Combining the CDR3 with reference TRBV7-7 and TRBJ1-4 gives the whole variable domain GAGVSQSPRYKVTKRGQDVTLRCDPISSHATLYWYQQALGQGPEFLTYFNYEAQPDKSGLPSDRFSAERPEGSISTLTIQRTEQRDSAMYRCASSLGSGAKLFFGSGTQLSVL.

The chain uses TRBV15 and TRBJ1-2; 7 bases match TRBD1. Germline lookup yields CDR1 LNHNV and CDR2 YYDKDF (reference sequence). V trimming: 0 bases; J trimming: 6 bases; junction bases outside the gene matches: 4. The CDR3 is 14 amino acids. Here the CDR3 reads CATSRDTGADGYTF. The CDR3 bases are TGTGCCACCAGCAGAGATACAGGGGCGGATGGCTACACCTTC.

This rearrangement joins TRBV7-2 to TRBJ2-1, with D tentatively TRBD2 (5 bases). The germline CDR1 and CDR2 sequences are SGHTA and FQGNSA. CDR3 length equals 14 residues. V lost 6 bases, J lost 9 bases, and 18 bases lay in between. The CDR3 is CASRLVPQDPEQFF. CDR3 nucleotide sequence: TGTGCCAGCAGACTAGTACCGCAAGACCCTGAGCAGTTCTTC. The whole variable domain, filled in from reference TRBV7-2 and TRBJ2-1, reads GAGVSQSPSNKVTEKGKDVELRCDPISGHTALYWYRQSLGQGLEFLIYFQGNSAPDKSGLPSDRFSAERTGGSVSTLTIQRTQQEDSAVYLCASRLVPQDPEQFFGPGTRLTVL.

The chain combines TRBV7-9 with TRBJ2-1; D ambiguous. Trimming took off 2 bases at V and 10 bases at J, with 12 bases between the two ends. The CDR3 loop spans 13 amino acids. Germline CDR1 is SEHNR and CDR2 is FQNEAQ (reference sequence). Written as DNA, the CDR3 is TGTGCCAGCAGCTTACTGACTGAGAGGGAGCAGTTCTTC. Its protein product is CASSLLTEREQFF.

CDR3 nucleotides: TGTGCCAGCAGGTATCTAGCGGGGGGACCATACAATGAGCAGTTCTTC. Translated: CASRYLAGGPYNEQFF. This chain uses TRBV5-5 with TRBJ2-1, with 11 bases that match TRBD2. Germline trimming cut 5 bases from V and 4 bases from J; bases unmatched to any gene: 8. There are 16 residues in the CDR3. The germline V gene encodes CDR1 SGHKS and CDR2 YYEKEE (reference sequence).

This chain joins TRBV9 and TRBJ2-3, with D perhaps matching TRBD2 (5 bases). There are 17 residues in the CDR3. The germline V and J ends were trimmed by 0 bases and 3 bases, with 17 bases remaining between them. Germline assignment: CDR1 SGDLS and CDR2 YYNGEE. For the CDR3, the DNA is TGTGCCAGCAGCGTAGCTCCAGCGGCGGCGGGTACAGATACGCAGTATTTT. Amino acids: CASSVAPAAAGTDTQYF.

J is TRBJ2-3 and V is TRBV12-3 or TRBV12-4, with TRBD2 as a possible D gene (6 bases). CDR3 length: 13 amino acids. V was clipped by 5 bases and J by 9 bases, with 15 bases between them. The CDR3 region is CASSIGTFSTQYF. Here the CDR3 DNA reads TGTGCCAGCAGTATTGGGACTTTTTCAACGCAGTATTTT.

The chain has TRBV5-4 and TRBJ2-5; TRBD2 is a possible D gene (6 bases). Trimming took 0 bases from V and 5 from J, leaving 11 bases between them. The CDR3 is 14 amino acids. Germline lookup yields CDR1 SGHNT and CDR2 YYREEE (reference sequence). The CDR3 is CASSLVGGKETQYF. CDR3 coding DNA: TGTGCCAGCAGCTTGGTGGGGGGAAAGGAGACCCAGTACTTC. Drawing the rest from reference TRBV5-4 and TRBJ2-5, the complete variable domain is ETGVTQSPTHLIKTRGQQVTLRCSSQSGHNTVSWYQQALGQGPQFIFQYYREEENGRGNFPPRFSGLQFPNYSSELNVNALELDDSALYLCASSLVGGKETQYFGPGTRLLVL.

V and J are TRBV6-5 and TRBJ2-5; D perhaps matches TRBD1 (5 bases). Germline V gene sequence: CDR1 MNHEY, CDR2 SVGAGI. The CDR3 covers 14 residues. The V end lost 6 bases, the J end lost 0 bases, and 11 bases lay between the germline ends. The CDR3 nucleotides read TGTGCCAGCAGACGAACAGGAGACCAAGAGACCCAGTACTTC. Translating gives CASRRTGDQETQYF.

The chain links TRBV6-1 to TRBJ2-2; 9 bases are shared with TRBD2. This CDR3 is 17 amino acids long. The junction had 10 bases not matched to a gene; V was cut back by 4 bases and J by 4 bases. CDR1 MNHNS and CDR2 SASEGT come from the germline V gene. The CDR3 spells CASSGLLAGVGTGELFF. For the CDR3, the DNA is TGTGCCAGCAGTGGCTTATTAGCGGGAGTGGGCACCGGGGAGCTGTTTTTT.

V and J are TRBV9 and TRBJ1-2; no clear D gene. Germline V gene data show CDR1 as SGDLS and CDR2 as YYNGEE. The CDR3 runs 15 residues. The V end was cut by 3 bases, the J end by 4 bases, with 16 bases between. The CDR3 reads CASSANPKRGYGYTF. DNA for the CDR3: TGTGCCAGCAGCGCGAACCCGAAACGGGGCTATGGCTACACCTTC.

The genes are TRBV5-8 and TRBJ2-2, with D possibly matching TRBD2 (6 bases). With 4 bases removed from V and 5 bases from J, the gap between germline ends came to 15 bases. From germline, CDR1 is SGHTS and CDR2 YDEGEE. The CDR3 has 15 residues. Written as DNA, the CDR3 is TGTGCCAGCAGCATCATGGGGGGAGTGACCGGGGAGCTGTTTTTT. Translating it yields CASSIMGGVTGELFF.

The chain uses TRBV20-1 and TRBJ2-3; tentatively, D is TRBD2 (5 bases). This CDR3 spans 13 amino acids. Deletions cut 5 bases from V and 1 base from J, with 10 bases between. CDR1 is DFQATT and CDR2 is SNEGSKA in the germline V gene (reference sequence). The CDR3 DNA follows: TGCAGTGCTGGTGGTAGCGGCACAGATACGCAGTATTTT. Translated, it gives CSAGGSGTDTQYF.

This clone was seen a handful of times. The chain links TRBV7-6 to TRBJ2-1; 13 nucleotides match TRBD2. J was trimmed by 6 bases and V by 5 bases; bases with no gene match: 7. CDR1 and CDR2 (germline): SGHVS, FNYEAQ. This CDR3 spans 16 amino acids. The CDR3 DNA is TGTGCCAGCAGCCTTGGGACTAGCGGGGCCACCAATGAGCAGTTCTTC. This sequence encodes CASSLGTSGATNEQFF.

V gene TRBV5-1 combines with J gene TRBJ2-1; 11 nucleotides align to TRBD2. The V gene end was trimmed by 4 bases and the J gene end by 5 bases; junction bases not matched to a gene: 8. CDR3 length: 16 residues. CDR1 and CDR2 from the germline V gene are SGHRS and YFSETQ. In nucleotides, the CDR3 is TGCGCCAGCAGCCAATACCTACTAGCGGGGGACAATGAGCAGTTCTTC. It specifies CASSQYLLAGDNEQFF.

The V and J genes are TRBV5-8 and TRBJ2-7, with D possibly being TRBD2 (6 bases). Germline lookup yields CDR1 SGHTS and CDR2 YDEGEE. Trimming took off 3 bases at V and 2 bases at J, with 15 bases between the two ends. The CDR3 spans 15 residues. CDR3 nucleotide sequence: TGTGCCAGCAGCTCCCGGTGGAGGGGAGCCTACGAGCAGTACTTC. Amino acids: CASSSRWRGAYEQYF.

The chain couples TRBV7-2 to TRBJ2-1, with 13 bases identical to TRBD2. The germline V gene encodes CDR1 SGHTA and CDR2 FQGNSA. The CDR3 spans 16 residues. V lost 5 bases, J lost 9 bases, and 10 bases stayed unmatched. Here the CDR3 DNA reads TGTGCCAGCAGCGAATACGCACTAGCGGGAGGGGGTGAGCAGTTCTTC. It codes for CASSEYALAGGGEQFF.

This clone was seen a single time. The CDR3: CASSVRSTSTDTQYF. CDR3 nucleotide sequence: TGCGCCAGCAGCGTGAGGTCAACTAGCACAGATACGCAGTATTTT. The genes are TRBV5-1 and TRBJ2-3; D remains ambiguous. The V gene's germline CDR1 is SGHRS and CDR2 YFSETQ. Trimming left V 4 bases short and J 0 bases short, with 12 bases between. This CDR3 region has 15 residues.